The 12 T cell receptor beta chains in this list originate from one sample, sequenced in a study of shared clonotypes between healthy human individuals. Libraries were prepared by immunoSEQ multiplex PCR; TCRdb keeps only in-frame clonotypes and omits some of them. The sample shows about 490,000 clones, almost 80% of them seen only once. The sample was PBMCs. The receptors stem from a woman aged 40 to 50 in good health. Some clones in this sample may be carry-over from other donors' samples.

This clone was seen a handful of times. The same CDR3 also results from other DNA sequences found in this sample. This chain connects TRBV7-6 to TRBJ2-2, with D perhaps TRBD1 (6 bases). CDR3 length: 16 residues. Trimming cost V 5 bases and J 0 bases, with 13 bases left between them. Germline V gene data show CDR1 as SGHVS and CDR2 as FNYEAQ. In DNA form, the CDR3 reads TGTGCCAGCAGCCCCCGGCAGGGGCCGAACACCGGGGAGCTGTTTTTT. Its protein product is CASSPRQGPNTGELFF.

This chain's CDR3 is CASSTRRAYNEQFF. As DNA, the CDR3 is TGTGCCAGCAGCACCCGCCGCGCCTACAATGAGCAGTTCTTC. The V call is TRBV13, the J call TRBJ2-1; no definite D call. Germline loops: CDR1 PRHDT, CDR2 FYEKMQ (reference sequence). This CDR3 comprises 14 residues. The V gene lost 5 bases and the J gene lost 2 bases, with 10 bases spanning the gap.

The V gene is TRBV5-1, the J gene TRBJ2-2, with 9 bases that match TRBD1. The CDR3 sequence is 15 residues long. In germline, CDR1 is SGHRS, CDR2 YFSETQ. Trimming at V came to 6 bases and at J to 7 bases, leaving 10 bases not matched to a gene. This CDR3 reads CASTLGTGGVGELFF. The CDR3 DNA reads TGCGCCAGCACCTTAGGAACAGGGGGCGTCGGGGAGCTGTTTTTT.

In regard to this clone: A junction end diverges from the germline sequence, so it may reflect a read error. Other DNA sequences from this sample encode an identical CDR3 as well. The chain employs TRBV30 and TRBJ1-1, with D unresolved. Germline V CDR1 and CDR2: GTSNPN, SVGIG (reference sequence). CDR3 length: 12 amino acids. CDR3 DNA sequence: TGTGCCTGGAGTGTAGGGAACACCGAAGCTTTCTTT. This encodes CAWSVGNTEAFF.

V usage is TRBV7-9 and J usage is TRBJ1-1; TRBD1 matches at 8 bases. This CDR3 spans 13 amino acids. V shed 8 bases, J shed 1 base, and the junction held 3 bases outside the gene matches. Per germline, CDR1 SEHNR and CDR2 FQNEAQ (reference sequence). CDR3 protein: CASAGGPNTEAFF. As DNA, the CDR3 is TGTGCCAGCGCAGGGGGCCCGAACACTGAAGCTTTCTTT.

V gene TRBV19 combines with J gene TRBJ2-1, with D unresolved. Looked up from germline, CDR1 is LNHDA and CDR2 is SQIVND (reference sequence). The CDR3 sequence is 11 residues long. Trimming took off 4 bases at V and 9 bases at J, with 7 bases between the two ends. The CDR3, as DNA: TGTGCCAGTAGTACCCCTAGTGAGCAGTTCTTC. As protein: CASSTPSEQFF.

V gene TRBV5-1 combines with J gene TRBJ2-1; TRBD2 matches 9 bases. The CDR3 length is 15 residues. Germline V lookup: CDR1 SGHRS, CDR2 YFSETQ. With V trimmed by 3 bases and J by 4 bases, 5 bases remained unmatched. The CDR3 sequence: CASSSRLAAYNEQFF. The CDR3 nucleotides read TGCGCCAGCAGCTCTAGACTAGCGGCATACAATGAGCAGTTCTTC.

J is TRBJ2-1 and V is TRBV2; 8 bases agree with TRBD1. The CDR3 loop spans 14 amino acids. The germline CDR1 and CDR2 sequences are SNHLY and FYNNEI. The J segment lost 8 bases and the V segment lost 10 bases, leaving 13 bases of the junction unmatched. The CDR3 sequence: CATKRTGSVDEQFF. CDR3 sequence (DNA): TGTGCCACTAAAAGGACAGGGTCAGTCGATGAGCAGTTCTTC.

This clone was seen once. The chain is built from TRBV7-3 and TRBJ2-2, with 10 positions matching TRBD1. CDR1 is SGHTA, CDR2 FQGTGA, per germline. This CDR3 region has 15 residues. J was trimmed by 6 bases and V by 4 bases; bases with no gene match: 5. The CDR3: CASSWTGGSAGELFF. CDR3 in DNA: TGTGCCAGCAGCTGGACAGGGGGTTCGGCCGGGGAGCTGTTTTTT. Full variable domain (remainder filled in from reference TRBV7-3 and TRBJ2-2): GAGVSQTPSNKVTEKGKYVELRCDPISGHTALYWYRQSLGQGPEFLIYFQGTGAADDSGLPNDRFFAVRPEGSVSTLKIQRTERGDSAVYLCASSWTGGSAGELFFGEGSRLTVL.

This sequence joins TRBV4-3 and TRBJ2-6, with D hard to call. Germline CDR1 is LGHNA and CDR2 is YSLEER. V was trimmed by 0 bases and J by 2 bases, leaving 8 bases between them. CDR3 length: 16 amino acids. CDR3 nucleotides: TGCGCCAGCAGCCAAGAAGGCGAGGCTGGGGCCAACGTCCTGACTTTC. Amino acid sequence: CASSQEGEAGANVLTF.

V and J are TRBV5-6 and TRBJ2-6, with 8 bases identical to TRBD1. V was pared by 4 bases and J by 12 bases, with 9 bases of the junction left unmatched. The CDR3 contains 14 residues. Germline lookup yields CDR1 SGHDT and CDR2 YYEEEE. CDR3 in amino acids: CASSRGQVSAVLTF. In DNA, the CDR3 is TGTGCCAGCAGCCGGGGACAGGTCTCTGCCGTCCTGACTTTC.

Regarding this clone: A much larger clone is a single base away; this may be a read error. This chain connects TRBV7-2 to TRBJ1-1, with D hard to call. CDR3 length equals 13 residues. Germline V gene data show CDR1 as SGHTA and CDR2 as FQGNSA. Here the CDR3 reads CACRRVLNTEAFF. CDR3 DNA: TGTGCCTGCAGGAGGGTGCTGAACACTGAAGCTTTCTTT.